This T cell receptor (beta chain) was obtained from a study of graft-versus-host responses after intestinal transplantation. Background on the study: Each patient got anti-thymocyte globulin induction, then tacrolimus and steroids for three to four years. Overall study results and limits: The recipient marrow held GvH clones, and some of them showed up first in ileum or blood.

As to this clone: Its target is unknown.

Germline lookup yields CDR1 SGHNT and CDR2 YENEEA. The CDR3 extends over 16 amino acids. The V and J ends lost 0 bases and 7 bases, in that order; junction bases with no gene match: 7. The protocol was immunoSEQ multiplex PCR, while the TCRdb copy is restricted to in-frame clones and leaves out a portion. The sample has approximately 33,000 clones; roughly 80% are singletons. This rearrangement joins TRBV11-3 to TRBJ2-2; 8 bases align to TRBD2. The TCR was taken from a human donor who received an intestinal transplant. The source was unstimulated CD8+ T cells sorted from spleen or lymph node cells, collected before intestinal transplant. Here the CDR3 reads CASSLDGGDLFGELFF. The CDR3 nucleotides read TGTGCCAGCAGCTTAGACGGGGGGGACCTTTTCGGGGAGCTGTTTTTT. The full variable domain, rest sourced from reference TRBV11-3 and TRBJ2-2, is EAGVVQSPRYKIIEKKQPVAFWCNPISGHNTLYWYLQNLGQGPELLIRYENEEAVDDSQLPKDRFSAERLKGVDSTLKIQPAELGDSAVYLCASSLDGGDLFGELFFGEGSRLTVL.